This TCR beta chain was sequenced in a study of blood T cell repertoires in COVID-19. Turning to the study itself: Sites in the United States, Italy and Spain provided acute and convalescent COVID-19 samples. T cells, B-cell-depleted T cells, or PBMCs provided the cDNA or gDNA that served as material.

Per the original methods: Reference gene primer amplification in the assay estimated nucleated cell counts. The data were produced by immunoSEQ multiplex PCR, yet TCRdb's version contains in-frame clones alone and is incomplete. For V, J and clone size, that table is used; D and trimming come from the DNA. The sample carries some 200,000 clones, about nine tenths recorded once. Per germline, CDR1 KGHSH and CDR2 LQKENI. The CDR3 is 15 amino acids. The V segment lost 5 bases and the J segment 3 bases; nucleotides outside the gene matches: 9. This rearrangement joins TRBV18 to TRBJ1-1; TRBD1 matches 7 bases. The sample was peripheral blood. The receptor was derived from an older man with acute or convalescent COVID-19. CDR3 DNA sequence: TGTGCCAGCTCAAGAGAGGACAGGACTTACACTGAAGCTTTCTTT. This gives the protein CASSREDRTYTEAFF.